These 22 T cell receptor beta chains were all obtained from the same sample, sequenced in a study of CD8+CD57+ T cells in acquired aplastic anemia. Genomic DNA served as template for TCR beta VDJ and CDR3 profiling. One entry per CDR3 protein results from TCRdb running MiXCR on the reads. The data show 150,000 to 200,000 distinct CDR3 sequences, about three fifths seen once. The material sequenced was sorted CD4+, CD8+, or CD8+CD57+ T cells (not recorded which) from PBMCs. These receptors came from a human donor in good health.

This chain joins TRBV19 and TRBJ2-3; 10 nucleotides match TRBD2. There are 17 residues in the CDR3. V shed 5 bases, J shed 6 bases, and the junction held 14 bases outside the gene matches. Germline V gene sequence: CDR1 LNHDA, CDR2 SQIVND (reference sequence). The CDR3 DNA reads as TGTGCCAGTAGTCCCGAAAGCGGGAGGGCCGGACGGGATACGCAGTATTTT. Protein product: CASSPESGRAGRDTQYF.

The rearrangement uses TRBV2 and TRBJ1-2, with no clear D. V lost 7 bases to trimming and J lost 2 bases, with 11 bases between them. The germline V gene has CDR1 SNHLY and CDR2 FYNNEI. This CDR3 is 13 amino acids long. CDR3 protein: CASTSARNYGYTF. The CDR3 DNA sequence: TGTGCCAGCACGTCAGCCAGAAACTATGGCTACACCTTC. The variable domain in full, completed from reference TRBV2 and TRBJ1-2, reads EPEVTQTPSHQVTQMGQEVILRCVPISNHLYFYWYRQILGQKVEFLVSFYNNEISEKSEIFDDQFSVERPDGSNFTLKIRSTKLEDSAMYFCASTSARNYGYTFGSGTRLTVV.

This chain uses TRBV7-9 with TRBJ1-6; possible D gene TRBD1, 6 bases. The CDR3 contains 17 residues. V shed 4 bases and J shed 10 bases, with 23 bases lying between them. CDR1 is SEHNR and CDR2 is FQNEAQ in the germline V gene (reference sequence). CDR3 in DNA: TGTGCCAGCAGCTCTGTGGCACAGGGCCGCATTCGGTCACCCCTCCACTTT. Its protein is CASSSVAQGRIRSPLHF.

The V call is TRBV30, the J call TRBJ2-5; 8 nucleotides align to TRBD1. Germline trimming cut 8 bases from V and 2 bases from J; bases unmatched to any gene: 7. Per the germline V gene, CDR1 is GTSNPN and CDR2 is SVGIG (reference sequence). The CDR3 contains 13 residues. CDR3 nucleotides: TGTGCCAGAGGAGGACAGGGACAAGAGACCCAGTACTTC. Its protein product is CARGGQGQETQYF.

This clonotype was detected many times. The chain combines TRBV19 with TRBJ1-5; perhaps TRBD1 as D (5 bases). Trimming removed 3 bases from V and 7 bases from J, with 7 bases in between. Per the germline V gene, CDR1 is LNHDA and CDR2 is SQIVND (reference sequence). This CDR3 contains 12 residues. DNA for the CDR3: TGTGCCAGTAGTATGCGGGGCCAGCCCCAGCATTTT. Translated: CASSMRGQPQHF.

The rearrangement links TRBV20-1 to TRBJ1-1; no clear D. The ends were cut back, 3 bases at V and 5 bases at J, with 10 bases in the middle. The CDR3 is 12 residues long. Germline assignment: CDR1 DFQATT and CDR2 SNEGSKA (reference sequence). This CDR3 reads CSARELGTEAFF. CDR3 coding DNA: TGCAGTGCTAGGGAGCTGGGAACTGAAGCTTTCTTT.

The J gene is TRBJ2-5, the V gene TRBV2; 9 positions agree with TRBD2. V was clipped by 6 bases and J by 1 base; unmatched bases: 12. The length of the CDR3 is 17 residues. In germline, CDR1 is SNHLY, CDR2 FYNNEI. The CDR3 bases are TGTGCCAGCAGCGTAGGCGCGGGGGGGCCCGGCCAAGAGACCCAGTACTTC. It yields the protein CASSVGAGGPGQETQYF. Drawing the rest from reference TRBV2 and TRBJ2-5, the complete variable domain is EPEVTQTPSHQVTQMGQEVILRCVPISNHLYFYWYRQILGQKVEFLVSFYNNEISEKSEIFDDQFSVERPDGSNFTLKIRSTKLEDSAMYFCASSVGAGGPGQETQYFGPGTRLLVL.

The chain uses TRBV24-1 and TRBJ2-3, with 10 nucleotides matching TRBD1. CDR3 length: 15 residues. Germline values: CDR1 KGHDR, CDR2 SFDVKD. V lost 2 bases, J lost 5 bases, and 3 bases stayed unmatched. CDR3 sequence (DNA): TGTGCCACCAGTGATTCCGGGACAGGGGTAGATACGCAGTATTTT. This encodes CATSDSGTGVDTQYF.

The chain recombines TRBV29-1 with TRBJ2-1; a possible D gene is TRBD2 (6 bases). The CDR3 has 11 residues. Germline V lookup: CDR1 SQVTM, CDR2 ANQGSEA. The DNA of the CDR3 is TGCCGCGGGGACTGGGGCAATGAGCAGTTCTTC. Residues: CRGDWGNEQFF.

To note about this clonotype: The junction does not match germline at one end; this may be a read error. This rearrangement joins TRBV4-1 to TRBJ1-1, with TRBD1 as a possible D gene (5 bases). The CDR3 consists of 16 residues. CDR1 and CDR2 from the germline V gene are MGHRA and YSYEKL. CDR3 sequence (DNA): TGCGCCAGCAGCCAAGATGGAGGGGCCCTGAACACTGGAGCTTTCTTT. Translating gives CASSQDGGALNTGAFF.

The chain is built from TRBV19 and TRBJ2-6, with 8 bases matching TRBD1. This CDR3 is 18 amino acids long. CDR1 LNHDA and CDR2 SQIVND come from the germline V gene (reference sequence). V trimming: 4 bases; J trimming: 0 bases; junction bases outside the gene matches: 8. CDR3 sequence reads: CASSKTGVLLSGANVLTF. In nucleotides, the CDR3 is TGTGCCAGTAGTAAGACAGGGGTCCTTCTCTCTGGGGCCAACGTCCTGACTTTC.

V usage is TRBV29-1 and J usage is TRBJ2-7, with 10 bases fitting TRBD1. The CDR3 extends over 14 amino acids. V dropped 6 bases and J dropped 2; count of bases not matched to a gene: 7. The germline gives CDR1 SQVTM, CDR2 ANQGSEA. CDR3 coding DNA: TGCAGCGTGAGCCGGGACAGGGGAGCCTACGAGCAGTACTTC. As protein: CSVSRDRGAYEQYF.

The chain employs TRBV9 and TRBJ1-1, with D tentatively TRBD1 (5 bases). The length of the CDR3 is 12 residues. Germline V gene lookup returns CDR1 SGDLS and CDR2 YYNGEE. V lost 4 bases and J 8 bases, leaving 12 bases between the germline ends. CDR3 amino acids: CASSPGRLEAFF. CDR3 nucleotide sequence: TGTGCCAGCAGCCCGGGACGGCTCGAAGCTTTCTTT.

The rearrangement links TRBV7-2 to TRBJ1-5; 10 bases are shared with TRBD1. The CDR3 extends over 16 amino acids. The V segment lost 1 base and the J segment 3 bases; nucleotides outside the gene matches: 3. The germline gives CDR1 SGHTA, CDR2 FQGNSA. As DNA, the CDR3 is TGTGCCAGCAGCTTAGGTGGGACAGGGGTCAATCAGCCCCAGCATTTT. Its translation is CASSLGGTGVNQPQHF.

This chain links TRBV4-1 with TRBJ1-6; D is unclear. This CDR3 comprises 15 residues. V was clipped by 1 base and J by 8 bases, with 12 bases between them. In germline, CDR1 is MGHRA, CDR2 YSYEKL. For the CDR3, the DNA is TGCGCCAGCAGCCAAGGGACGGGTTTGGATTCACCCCTCCACTTT. This encodes CASSQGTGLDSPLHF.

The J gene is TRBJ1-5, the V gene TRBV19; D is possibly TRBD1 (5 bases). The length of the CDR3 is 13 residues. Germline V gene lookup returns CDR1 LNHDA and CDR2 SQIVND (reference sequence). Trimming took off 7 bases at V and 9 bases at J, with 16 bases between the two ends. The CDR3 reads CASKARVRGPQHF. The CDR3 nucleotides read TGTGCCAGTAAGGCCAGGGTAAGAGGGCCCCAGCATTTT.

This clonotype showed up many times. The chain joins TRBV5-5 to TRBJ1-6; D is ambiguous. CDR3 size: 18 residues. The germline V gene has CDR1 SGHKS and CDR2 YYEKEE (reference sequence). The V and J ends lost 4 bases and 0 bases respectively, with 17 bases between them. CDR3 sequence reads: CASSQKDVPSSYNSPLHF. CDR3 sequence (DNA): TGTGCCAGCAGCCAAAAGGACGTTCCAAGCTCCTATAATTCACCCCTCCACTTT.

The rearrangement links TRBV5-1 to TRBJ2-5; tentative D call: TRBD1 (5 bases). V was trimmed by 1 base and J by 1 base, leaving 8 bases between them. From germline, CDR1 is SGHRS and CDR2 YFSETQ. The CDR3 length is 14 residues. CDR3 nucleotides: TGCGCCAGCAGCTTGTCAGGGCTCCAAGAGACCCAGTACTTC. Translation gives CASSLSGLQETQYF.

This clonotype was observed a single time. The DNA of the CDR3 is TGCAGCGTTATATTCTCGCGGTACGAGCAGTACTTC. The encoded protein is CSVIFSRYEQYF. The chain links TRBV29-1 to TRBJ2-7, with D hard to call. Per the germline V gene, CDR1 is SQVTM and CDR2 is ANQGSEA. V was trimmed by 5 bases and J by 4 bases, leaving 12 bases between them. This CDR3 comprises 12 residues.

The chain has TRBV24-1 and TRBJ2-3; D gene ambiguous. CDR1 and CDR2 (germline): KGHDR, SFDVKD. V lost 2 bases to trimming and J lost 0 bases, with 8 bases between them. The CDR3 spans 15 residues. The CDR3 bases are TGTGCCACCAGTGATTACGTGATGAGCACAGATACGCAGTATTTT. Its protein is CATSDYVMSTDTQYF.

The gene calls are TRBV29-1 and TRBJ1-2; D might be TRBD1 (6 bases). The germline CDR1 and CDR2 sequences are SQVTM and ANQGSEA. CDR3 length: 15 amino acids. Trimming took off 2 bases at V and 7 bases at J, with 20 bases between the two ends. Written as DNA, the CDR3 is TGCAGCGTTGAAATCCCAGGGGCCCCATTCTGTGGCTACACCTTC. Encoded protein: CSVEIPGAPFCGYTF.

This clonotype was seen at least ten times. The chain links TRBV15 to TRBJ1-2; the D gene is possibly TRBD1 (5 bases). CDR1 is LNHNV and CDR2 is YYDKDF in the germline V gene (reference sequence). The length of the CDR3 is 15 residues. V was clipped by 0 bases and J by 3 bases, with 11 bases between them. The CDR3 here is CATSRDIREDYGYTF. The CDR3 nucleotides are TGTGCCACCAGCAGAGATATCAGGGAGGACTATGGCTACACCTTC.